These 30 T cell receptor beta chains were sequenced from one sample in a study of radiation and T cells in renal cell carcinoma (dated by TCRdb to 2018 to 2021). The sample's time point label is to be understood as: baseline pretreatment blood. Reading the label with the study, this specimen's treatment or condition is: 15 Gy SBRT to primary tumor, nephrectomy 4 weeks later. Libraries were made using the immunoSEQ multiplex PCR assay. Not all clones reach the TCRdb copy of this immuneACCESS table, which keeps in-frame sequences only. Checked studies attribute under half of the gap to unresolved V genes and leave the rest unexplained. This sample has around 160,000 clones in its table, and about 87% of those were observed once. The top ten clonotypes cover about 4% of the sample. This sample comprised blood, obtained from a patient whose treatment included radiotherapy and nephrectomy. These TCRs come from a woman aged 70 to 79 with renal cell carcinoma.

The chain joins TRBV5-6 to TRBJ2-1; tentative D call: TRBD2 (5 bases). From germline, CDR1 is SGHDT and CDR2 YYEEEE. There are 13 residues in the CDR3. V was pared by 4 bases and J by 2 bases, with 7 bases between. CDR3 nucleotide sequence: TGTGCCAGCAGCGAGGGTCCCTACAATGAGCAGTTCTTC. Amino acid sequence: CASSEGPYNEQFF.

The chain couples TRBV7-8 to TRBJ2-7; 7 bases are shared with TRBD1. The CDR3 spans 14 residues. Trimming took 3 bases from V and 6 from J; bases not matched to a gene: 8. Germline V CDR1 and CDR2: SGHVS, FQNEAQ. CDR3 DNA sequence: TGTGCCAGCAGCTTCCGGACAGGCAATTCCGAGCAGTACTTC. It specifies CASSFRTGNSEQYF.

The gene calls are TRBV11-3 and TRBJ1-2; 9 positions agree with TRBD1. Unmatched junction bases numbered 16, after V lost 3 bases and J lost 5 bases. CDR1 SGHNT and CDR2 YENEEA come from the germline V gene. The CDR3 is 18 amino acids. The CDR3 nucleotides are TGTGCCAGCAGCTTGATCCTGACGCCGGGACAGGGACAATATGGCTACACCTTC. It translates to CASSLILTPGQGQYGYTF.

The V gene is TRBV30, the J gene TRBJ1-1; no definite D call. The V and J ends lost 0 bases and 2 bases respectively, with 10 bases between them. The CDR3 consists of 14 residues. Germline V gene sequence: CDR1 GTSNPN, CDR2 SVGIG (reference sequence). CDR3 protein: CAWSVLYRNTEAFF. The DNA of the CDR3 is TGTGCCTGGAGTGTACTATATAGAAACACTGAAGCTTTCTTT.

This clone was seen more than once but under ten times. The CDR3 region is CASSLLRGNNEQFF. The CDR3, as DNA: TGTGCCAGCAGCTTACTCCGGGGAAACAATGAGCAGTTCTTC. This sequence joins TRBV7-2 and TRBJ2-1, with TRBD2 as a possible D gene (5 bases). The V gene lost 2 bases and the J gene lost 5 bases, with 10 bases spanning the gap. The CDR3 has 14 residues. CDR1 and CDR2 (germline): SGHTA, FQGNSA.

Written as DNA, the CDR3 is TGCGCCAGCAGCTTGGGAAGGACAGGGGTCTATGGCTACACCTTC. Its translation: CASSLGRTGVYGYTF. This chain connects TRBV5-1 to TRBJ1-2; 9 nucleotides align to TRBD1. Germline CDR1 and CDR2: SGHRS and YFSETQ. CDR3 length equals 15 residues. Germline trimming cut 0 bases from V and 4 bases from J; bases unmatched to any gene: 4.

The chain combines TRBV27 with TRBJ1-5; D is perhaps TRBD1 (5 bases). This CDR3 spans 16 amino acids. The germline CDR1 and CDR2 sequences are MNHEY and SMNVEV (reference sequence). V was cut by 2 bases and J by 2 bases, with 13 bases left in between. This CDR3 is CASSLGTTNRNQPQHF. The DNA of the CDR3 is TGTGCCAGCAGTTTAGGGACCACCAACCGCAATCAGCCCCAGCATTTT.

This chain joins TRBV5-4 and TRBJ1-1; D unresolved. The length of the CDR3 is 11 residues. Looked up from germline, CDR1 is SGHNT and CDR2 is YYREEE (reference sequence). The ends were cut back, 0 bases at V and 7 bases at J, with 4 bases in the middle. The CDR3 is CASSLVGEAFF. The CDR3 region has the DNA TGTGCCAGCAGCTTGGTAGGTGAAGCTTTCTTT. Supplemented by reference TRBV5-4 and TRBJ1-1, the full variable domain reads ETGVTQSPTHLIKTRGQQVTLRCSSQSGHNTVSWYQQALGQGPQFIFQYYREEENGRGNFPPRFSGLQFPNYSSELNVNALELDDSALYLCASSLVGEAFFGQGTRLTVV.

This sequence joins TRBV25-1 and TRBJ1-2; D gene ambiguous. The CDR3 totals 11 residues. Trimming stripped 3 bases from V and 8 bases from J, with 7 bases between. Germline values: CDR1 MGHDK, CDR2 SYGVNS. CDR3 loop: CASSDGWGYTF. The CDR3 DNA reads TGTGCCAGCAGTGATGGGTGGGGCTACACCTTC.

V usage is TRBV6-5 and J usage is TRBJ2-7; TRBD1 is a possible D gene (6 bases). This CDR3 has 15 amino acids. CDR1 and CDR2 from the germline V gene are MNHEY and SVGAGI. V lost 0 bases and J 2 bases, leaving 11 bases between the germline ends. CDR3 sequence (DNA): TGTGCCAGCAGTTACTCTCGGGACATTACCTACGAGCAGTACTTC. Residues: CASSYSRDITYEQYF.

This chain links TRBV19 with TRBJ2-3, with D possibly called TRBD1 or TRBD2 (7 bases each). Germline-derived CDR1 and CDR2 are LNHDA and SQIVND (reference sequence). The CDR3 loop spans 16 amino acids. V gave up 5 bases and J gave up 3 bases, with 18 bases separating them. The CDR3 DNA reads TGTGCCAGTAGTCCACGGACAGGCGGGGGTACAGATACGCAGTATTTT. Amino acid sequence: CASSPRTGGGTDTQYF.

The V call is TRBV9, the J call TRBJ1-6, with D tentatively TRBD1 (6 bases). The V end lost 3 bases, the J end lost 11 bases, and 15 bases lay between the germline ends. This CDR3 has 14 residues. Germline lookup yields CDR1 SGDLS and CDR2 YYNGEE. The CDR3 region is CASSALVQGTPLHF. CDR3 nucleotides: TGTGCCAGCAGCGCATTAGTCCAGGGGACACCCCTCCACTTT.

This clone has only one observation. In DNA form, the CDR3 reads TGTGCCATCAGTGAGTCGGGGAGGGCTGAAGCTTTCTTT. Protein: CAISESGRAEAFF. This chain links TRBV10-3 with TRBJ1-1; D uncertain. This CDR3 has 13 amino acids. The V end lost 0 bases, the J end lost 6 bases, and 8 bases lay between the germline ends. Germline V gene data show CDR1 as ENHRY and CDR2 as SYGVKD.

The V and J genes are TRBV27 and TRBJ1-2; 9 nucleotides match TRBD1. The CDR3 spans 15 residues. With V trimmed by 8 bases and J by 7 bases, 14 bases remained unmatched. Germline CDR1 reads MNHEY; CDR2 reads SMNVEV (reference sequence). DNA for the CDR3: TGTGCCAGCGGTTCAGGGACAGGGAGGTTTGGTGGCTACACCTTC. Amino acids: CASGSGTGRFGGYTF.

This sequence joins TRBV28 and TRBJ1-2; 8 bases agree with TRBD1. V shed 6 bases, J shed 4 bases, and the junction held 4 bases outside the gene matches. CDR3 length: 13 residues. The germline V gene encodes CDR1 MDHEN and CDR2 SYDVKM. The CDR3 spells CASSEDRVYGYTF. DNA of the CDR3: TGTGCCAGCAGCGAGGACAGGGTCTATGGCTACACCTTC.

This chain connects TRBV7-9 to TRBJ2-3; no reliable D call. Germline CDR1 is SEHNR and CDR2 is FQNEAQ (reference sequence). The CDR3 is made up of 16 amino acids. V lost 1 base and J 1 base, leaving 12 bases between the germline ends. DNA of the CDR3: TGTGCCAGCAGCTTAGTCGTGGGGTCGGGCACAGATACGCAGTATTTT. It is translated as CASSLVVGSGTDTQYF.

V is TRBV7-2 and J is TRBJ2-7; D call uncertain. The CDR3 runs 14 residues. Trimming shortened V by 5 bases and J by 7 bases, and 18 bases separated the two germline ends. Germline CDR1 is SGHTA and CDR2 is FQGNSA. The CDR3 region has the DNA TGTGCCAGCAGCCGAAGTAAGGGTCATAGTGAGCAGTACTTC. This sequence encodes CASSRSKGHSEQYF.

The rearrangement links TRBV7-2 to TRBJ2-7; TRBD2 matches 11 bases. The CDR3 spans 16 residues. Germline CDR1 reads SGHTA; CDR2 reads FQGNSA. Trimming cost V 5 bases and J 0 bases; bases outside gene matches: 6. The CDR3 bases are TGTGCCAGCAGCCACGAGGGGACTAGCGGCTCCTACGAGCAGTACTTC. This gives the protein CASSHEGTSGSYEQYF.

This clone came up a few times. The chain recombines TRBV30 with TRBJ1-1, with D perhaps TRBD1 (5 bases). The CDR3 spans 10 residues. Per the germline V gene, CDR1 is GTSNPN and CDR2 is SVGIG (reference sequence). The ends were cut back, 5 bases at V and 11 bases at J, with 12 bases in the middle. DNA for the CDR3: TGTGCCTGGGCCGGGGCACCTGCTTTCTTT. Translating it yields CAWAGAPAFF.

The CDR3 DNA reads TGCGCCAGCAGCGTGAGACCCGAGGATACGCAGTATTTT. This gives the protein CASSVRPEDTQYF. The chain couples TRBV5-1 to TRBJ2-3; D is uncertain. With 4 bases removed from V and 6 bases from J, the gap between germline ends came to 12 bases. Germline-derived CDR1 and CDR2 are SGHRS and YFSETQ. The CDR3 is made up of 13 amino acids.

The DNA of the CDR3 is TGTGCCAGCAGCAGAAAGGTAGTTGAGGGCTATGGCTACACCTTC. This sequence encodes CASSRKVVEGYGYTF. The chain links TRBV7-8 to TRBJ1-2, with no clear D. The V end lost 5 bases, the J end lost 4 bases, and 17 bases lay between the germline ends. Germline values: CDR1 SGHVS, CDR2 FQNEAQ. This CDR3 contains 15 residues. Filled out from reference TRBV7-8 and TRBJ1-2, the complete variable domain reads GAGVSQSPRYKVAKRGQDVALRCDPISGHVSLFWYQQALGQGPEFLTYFQNEAQLDKSGLPSDRFFAERPEGSVSTLKIQRTQQEDSAVYLCASSRKVVEGYGYTFGSGTRLTVV.

V usage is TRBV10-1 and J usage is TRBJ2-4; 7 bases line up with TRBD1. Germline trimming cut 0 bases from V and 8 bases from J; bases unmatched to any gene: 7. Germline CDR1 WNHNN, CDR2 SYGVQD (reference sequence). The CDR3 extends over 15 amino acids. CDR3 loop: CASSESGQFLDIQYF. CDR3 DNA: TGCGCCAGCAGTGAGTCGGGACAGTTTTTAGACATTCAGTACTTC.

This clone was seen a handful of times. J is TRBJ1-1 and V is TRBV30; D unresolved. CDR1 and CDR2 from the germline V gene are GTSNPN and SVGIG (reference sequence). Trimming left V 8 bases short and J 2 bases short, with 12 bases between. The CDR3 totals 12 residues. The CDR3 nucleotides read TGTGCCGGTGGACCTACCAACACTGAAGCTTTCTTT. Protein sequence: CAGGPTNTEAFF.

V usage is TRBV2 and J usage is TRBJ2-5; D remains unclear. The V gene's germline CDR1 is SNHLY and CDR2 FYNNEI. CDR3 length equals 17 residues. Trimming cost V 2 bases and J 3 bases, with 19 bases left between them. CDR3 nucleotides: TGTGCCAGCAGTGAATGGACGGGCAGGAGCGTTAAAGAGACCCAGTACTTC. Amino acid sequence: CASSEWTGRSVKETQYF.

The chain uses TRBV6-5 and TRBJ2-7; D remains ambiguous. Trimming stripped 8 bases from V and 8 bases from J, with 10 bases between. Germline values: CDR1 MNHEY, CDR2 SVGAGI. CDR3 size: 10 residues. Here the CDR3 DNA reads TGTGCCAGCGGATCTGGGCAGCAGTACTTC. Its protein is CASGSGQQYF.

The chain recombines TRBV7-2 with TRBJ2-7; D may be TRBD1 (6 bases). The CDR3 contains 15 residues. The germline CDR1 and CDR2 sequences are SGHTA and FQGNSA. Trimming left V 1 base short and J 5 bases short, with 15 bases between. CDR3 bases: TGTGCCAGCAGCTTAGGACAGGTTTTGGGGGACGAGCAGTACTTC. This translates into CASSLGQVLGDEQYF. The complete variable domain, with remaining parts taken from reference TRBV7-2 and TRBJ2-7, reads GAGVSQSPSNKVTEKGKDVELRCDPISGHTALYWYRQSLGQGLEFLIYFQGNSAPDKSGLPSDRFSAERTGGSVSTLTIQRTQQEDSAVYLCASSLGQVLGDEQYFGPGTRLTVT.

The chain joins TRBV7-2 to TRBJ1-1, with D unclear. With 0 bases removed from V and 5 bases from J, the gap between germline ends came to 10 bases. The CDR3 runs to 14 residues. Germline V gene lookup returns CDR1 SGHTA and CDR2 FQGNSA. The CDR3 DNA reads as TGTGCCAGCAGCTTAGCAGGATTCAGGACTGAAGCTTTCTTT. As protein: CASSLAGFRTEAFF.

V and J are TRBV7-8 and TRBJ2-2; 12 positions agree with TRBD2. From germline, CDR1 is SGHVS and CDR2 FQNEAQ. This CDR3 is built from 18 residues. Unmatched junction bases numbered 9, after V lost 3 bases and J lost 4 bases. The CDR3 protein is CASSFGLAGGPSTGELFF. The CDR3 region has the DNA TGTGCCAGCAGCTTTGGCCTAGCGGGGGGGCCGAGCACCGGGGAGCTGTTTTTT. Looking up the rest from reference TRBV7-8 and TRBJ2-2 gives the full variable domain: GAGVSQSPRYKVAKRGQDVALRCDPISGHVSLFWYQQALGQGPEFLTYFQNEAQLDKSGLPSDRFFAERPEGSVSTLKIQRTQQEDSAVYLCASSFGLAGGPSTGELFFGEGSRLTVL.

V usage is TRBV14 and J usage is TRBJ1-1; unclear D gene. Germline V CDR1 and CDR2: SGHDN, FVKESK. The CDR3 has 16 residues. V lost 0 bases and J 0 bases, leaving 11 bases between the germline ends. CDR3 DNA: TGTGCCAGCAGCCAAGATCTTAAGGGAATGAACACTGAAGCTTTCTTT. Protein: CASSQDLKGMNTEAFF.

This sequence joins TRBV4-1 and TRBJ2-3, with D possibly being TRBD2 (5 bases). This CDR3 comprises 13 residues. From germline, CDR1 is MGHRA and CDR2 YSYEKL. The ends were cut back, 2 bases at V and 5 bases at J, with 8 bases in the middle. This CDR3 is CASSQRSGDTQYF. The CDR3 nucleotides read TGCGCCAGCAGCCAACGAAGCGGAGATACGCAGTATTTT.